A selection of T cell receptor beta chains follows, all from one sample in a study of cytomegalovirus exposure and HLA in healthy donors. This table comes from immunoSEQ multiplex PCR, and its TCRdb copy is limited to in-frame clones, with some not included. The sample has 200,000 to 250,000 clones, more than 75% seen once. The sequencing sample was made of PBMCs. All receptors derive from a male donor in good health and CMV-seronegative. Each CDR3 is given with its conserved first and last residue. D genes are given only for firm matches. A row's size may be missing; if present it is once, few, many or a size class.

abundance | j_gene | len | d_gene | v_gene | CDR3aa | CDR3nt
- | TRBJ2-5 | 15 | - | TRBV19 | CASSIGPGYQETQYF | TGTGCCAGTAGTATAGGCCCGGGATACCAAGAGACCCAGTACTTC
- | TRBJ2-7 | 17 | TRBD2 | TRBV5-8 | CASSLLGLAGGPYEQYF | TGTGCCAGCAGCTTGTTGGGACTAGCGGGAGGGCCCTACGAGCAGTACTTC
- | TRBJ1-1 | 12 | - | TRBV28 | CASSQDITEAFF | TGTGCCAGCAGTCAGGACATCACTGAAGCTTTCTTT
once | TRBJ1-4 | 15 | TRBD1 | TRBV5-1 | CASSGNTGGGEKLFF | TGCGCCAGCAGCGGCAATACAGGGGGAGGTGAAAAACTGTTTTTT
- | TRBJ2-7 | 14 | - | TRBV5-6 | CASSRGGGPYEQYF | TGTGCCAGCAGCCGTGGGGGCGGGCCCTACGAGCAGTACTTC
- | TRBJ2-3 | 13 | TRBD2 | TRBV6-1 | CASSGLVADTQYF | TGTGCCAGCAGCGGACTAGTTGCAGATACGCAGTATTTT
- | TRBJ2-3 | 19 | TRBD2 | TRBV11-2 | CASSRGTSGRGGVGDTQYF | TGTGCCAGCAGCCGCGGGACTAGCGGGAGAGGCGGAGTAGGAGATACGCAGTATTTT
- | TRBJ2-7 | 13 | - | TRBV6-6 | CASSFLARDEQYF | TGTGCCAGCAGCTTTCTAGCGCGCGACGAGCAGTACTTC
few | TRBJ1-1 | 15 | - | TRBV25-1 | CASSGTGALGTEAFF | TGTGCCAGCAGTGGCACAGGAGCCTTGGGCACTGAAGCTTTCTTT
- | TRBJ1-2 | 15 | TRBD1 | TRBV2 | CASSERQGANYGYTF | TGTGCCAGCAGTGAAAGGCAGGGGGCTAACTATGGCTACACCTTC
few | TRBJ1-4 | 16 | - | TRBV6-6 | CASSYSWRVIHEKLFF | TGTGCCAGCAGTTACTCGTGGAGGGTCATTCATGAAAAACTGTTTTTT
- | TRBJ2-3 | 15 | - | TRBV2 | CASSETRAAGDTQYF | TGTGCCAGCAGTGAAACGCGGGCGGCTGGAGATACGCAGTATTTT
- | TRBJ2-3 | 15 | - | TRBV6-4 | CASSDKAGSTDTQYF | TGTGCCAGCAGTGACAAAGCGGGTAGCACAGATACGCAGTATTTT
- | TRBJ2-3 | 18 | - | TRBV15 | CATSRGVLNSIRADTQYF | TGTGCCACCAGCAGAGGGGTATTAAACAGCATCCGCGCAGATACGCAGTATTTT
- | TRBJ1-1 | 16 | TRBD1 | TRBV19 | CASRDPGQGMNTEAFF | TGTGCCAGTAGGGACCCTGGACAGGGAATGAACACTGAAGCTTTCTTT
- | TRBJ2-7 | 15 | TRBD2 | TRBV11-2 | CASSIAGGPAYEQYF | TGTGCCAGCAGCATAGCGGGAGGGCCAGCCTACGAGCAGTACTTC
- | TRBJ2-2 | 13 | - | TRBV9 | CASSVELTGELFF | TGTGCCAGCAGCGTAGAACTTACCGGGGAGCTGTTTTTT
- | TRBJ2-3 | 15 | - | TRBV6-5 | CASSPELAHTDTQYF | TGTGCCAGCAGCCCGGAATTAGCGCACACAGATACGCAGTATTTT
- | TRBJ2-7 | 17 | TRBD2 | TRBV14 | CASSQVPVPAGSYEQYF | TGTGCCAGCAGCCAAGTTCCAGTTCCAGCGGGGTCCTACGAGCAGTACTTC
- | TRBJ1-2 | 13 | - | TRBV2 | CASSEGGLYGYTF | TGTGCCAGCAGTGAAGGGGGACTCTATGGCTACACCTTC
few | TRBJ2-2 | 17 | TRBD2 | TRBV28 | CASSLGGLAGVYGELFF | TGTGCCAGCAGTTTAGGCGGACTAGCGGGAGTTTACGGGGAGCTGTTTTTT
- | TRBJ2-3 | 14 | - | TRBV30 | CAWSSIQSTDTQYF | TGTGCCTGGAGTAGTATACAGTCCACAGATACGCAGTATTTT
- | TRBJ1-1 | 14 | - | TRBV19 | CASSIGQGYTEAFF | TGTGCCAGTAGTATAGGGCAGGGCTACACTGAAGCTTTCTTT
few | TRBJ1-1 | 11 | - | TRBV21-1 | CASSKSGGAFF | TGTGCCAGCAGCAAATCGGGAGGAGCTTTCTTT
- | TRBJ2-4 | 12 | - | TRBV9 | CASKGVKNIQYF | TGTGCCAGCAAGGGGGTTAAAAACATTCAGTACTTC
- | TRBJ1-1 | 16 | - | TRBV27 | CASSFPRQVPGDEAFF | TGTGCCAGCAGTTTCCCGAGACAGGTCCCAGGTGATGAAGCTTTCTTT
- | TRBJ2-7 | 14 | - | TRBV9 | CASSLPDRNYEQYF | TGTGCCAGCAGCCTTCCGGACAGAAACTACGAGCAGTACTTC
- | TRBJ2-4 | 15 | TRBD2 | TRBV13 | CASSFTSGGGNIQYF | TGTGCCAGCAGCTTTACTAGCGGGGGGGGAAACATTCAGTACTTC
few | TRBJ2-7 | 15 | - | TRBV29-1 | CSVEDVNTSSREQYF | TGCAGCGTTGAAGATGTAAATACCTCGAGCCGAGAGCAGTACTTC
- | TRBJ2-7 | 14 | TRBD2 | TRBV4-1 | CASSQEGLRYEQYF | TGCGCCAGCAGCCAAGAGGGACTACGTTACGAGCAGTACTTC
- | TRBJ2-7 | 16 | TRBD2 | TRBV5-4 | CASSFGSGRGSYEQYF | TGTGCCAGCAGCTTTGGTAGCGGGAGGGGGTCCTACGAGCAGTACTTC
- | TRBJ2-3 | 15 | TRBD2 | TRBV5-6 | CASSSGTSGASTQYF | TGTGCCAGCAGCTCCGGGACTAGCGGGGCGAGTACGCAGTATTTT
- | TRBJ1-1 | 13 | - | TRBV19 | CASSPGLDTEAFF | TGTGCCAGTAGCCCAGGGCTCGACACTGAAGCTTTCTTT
- | TRBJ2-3 | 12 | TRBD2 | TRBV6-5 | CAIGTSGDTQYF | TGTGCCATCGGGACTAGCGGAGATACGCAGTATTTT
- | TRBJ2-7 | 14 | TRBD1 | TRBV5-6 | CASSYRTGGYEQYF | TGTGCCAGCAGCTATCGGACAGGGGGTTACGAGCAGTACTTC
- | TRBJ1-4 | 16 | - | TRBV5-5 | CASMSRSVATNEKLFF | TGTGCCAGCATGTCCAGGTCGGTCGCAACTAATGAAAAACTGTTTTTT
- | TRBJ1-5 | 15 | - | TRBV7-6 | CASSLGGHSNQPQHF | TGTGCCAGCAGCTTAGGCGGACATAGCAATCAGCCCCAGCATTTT
- | TRBJ2-7 | 12 | - | TRBV30 | CAWSEHGYEQYF | TGTGCCTGGAGTGAGCACGGCTACGAGCAGTACTTC